This T cell receptor beta chain originates from a study of T cells after yellow fever vaccination (dated by TCRdb to between 2018 and 2020). Notes on the research overall: Libraries from fractions with low cell numbers were prepared with the SMART-Seq v4 Ultra Low Input RNA kit. To follow T-cell clones before and after primary and booster YFV17D yellow fever vaccination, bulk TCR alpha and beta repertoires were sequenced over time. Two healthy male donors, one aged 18 to 30 and one aged 30 to 40 years, were included in the cohort. Blood samples were taken at several timepoints before and after primary and secondary immunization, and bulk PBMC replicates and cell subsets were isolated.

TCRdb names Illumina NovaSeq 6000 as the instrument used. TCR cDNA was synthesized by 5'RACE template switching, through which a universal primer site and unique molecular identifiers were introduced. cDNA synthesis was primed from both the TCR alpha and TCR beta constant segments. Library amplification involved two PCR steps, and the second step added sample barcodes and sequencing adapters. Sequencing of libraries was performed on Illumina HiSeq 2500 (2x100 bp) or NovaSeq (2x150 bp). In the source study's methods: MIGEC was used to demultiplex reads and collapse the reads into UMI consensus sequences, and MiXCR was used for V(D)J alignment. Clonotypes responding to the vaccine were identified with edgeR on replicate PBMC samples, with the criteria of FDR below 0.01 and a log2 fold change above 5 up to day 15. CD4 or CD8 identity was assigned to each bulk clonotype according to whether the clonotype was present at higher abundance in the sequenced CD4 repertoire or the sequenced CD8 repertoire. The public reads were reprocessed in TCRdb via fastp at Q25 and MiXCR, keeping in-frame beta chains. Rows with a matching CDR3 protein are joined into one entry that keeps the most common DNA and genes. In this record, the V and J calls reflect TCRdb's handling and not the investigators' own analysis. Within this sample are a few hundred thousand distinct CDR3 sequences, with about 4% of them counted one time only. The ten largest clonotypes hold 20% to 25% of the sample.

Points on this clonotype: Its antigen is currently not known. One base away there is no much larger clone; base qualities are not given.

On the study overall, not on this receptor specifically: A small fraction of clonotypes showed up in both the CD4 and CD8 compartments, probably as a result of convergent recombination. After the booster, most clones that had expanded after primary vaccination were detected again (approximately 97% of CD4 and around 88% of CD8), suggesting broad maintenance of memory. Compared with the primary T-cell response, the secondary T-cell response was faster but weaker, reaching its peak on day 5 rather than on day 15. Computational filtering was needed because FACS-sorted repertoires could contain abundant contaminating clonotypes from the bulk population. Because the study included only a couple of donors, the extent to which the findings can be generalized is limited.

Interpreted using the paper, the treatment or condition label stands for: live attenuated yellow fever vaccine strain. At every blood-draw timepoint, two biological replicates of bulk PBMCs were collected. PBMCs were isolated from peripheral blood using a standard Ficoll-Paque protocol. RNA was extracted with TriZol from bulk PBMCs, CD4 and CD8 fractions, and dextramer-positive and dextramer-negative fractions. The starting material was PBMCs, obtained 5 days after the yellow fever booster vaccination. This clonotype was sampled from a man younger than 35 who received the YFV17D yellow fever vaccine.

CDR3 protein: CASSSRTGGDAEAFF. The bases read TGTGCCAGCAGCTCCCGGACAGGGGGCGACGCTGAAGCTTTCTTT. The rearrangement joined TRBV3-1 to TRBJ1-1; the central 11 bases match TRBD1. Germline trimming: 5 bases from V, 6 bases from J; junction bases outside gene matches: 8. Counted from cysteine to phenylalanine, this CDR3 has 15 amino acids. Only the CDR3 region is kept as DNA, spanning 45 bases read in frame from base 1. From a lookup of the germline V gene (reference sequence), CDR1 and CDR2 are LGHDT and YNNKEL.